The 21 T cell receptor beta chains reported below all come from one sample, sequenced in a study of shared clonotypes between healthy human individuals. Profiled with immunoSEQ multiplex PCR; TCRdb holds only in-frame clones, not every one. The sample has 2.3 million or so clones, 85% to 95% seen once. The sequenced material came from naive CD4+ T cells from PBMCs. The sample's subset: CD45RA+ positively selected. These receptors all stem from a man between 18 and 35 years old in good health. Some clones in this sample may be carry-over from other donors' samples.

The V and J genes are TRBV5-4 and TRBJ2-3, with a weak D call TRBD2 (6 bases). Germline-derived CDR1 and CDR2 are SGHNT and YYREEE (reference sequence). V lost 0 bases, J lost 5 bases, and 22 bases lay in between. This CDR3 has 18 amino acids. Here the CDR3 reads CASSLAAGFGTTRDTQYF. CDR3 DNA sequence: TGTGCCAGCAGCTTGGCAGCGGGTTTCGGAACTACACGAGATACGCAGTATTTT.

The chain links TRBV6-1 to TRBJ1-2; D gene uncertain. Trimming shortened V by 3 bases and J by 3 bases, and 11 bases separated the two germline ends. Per the germline V gene, CDR1 is MNHNS and CDR2 is SASEGT. The CDR3 contains 14 residues. DNA of the CDR3: TGTGCCAGCAGTGATTCCACACTCCACTATGGCTACACCTTC. It encodes CASSDSTLHYGYTF.

The J gene is TRBJ2-7, the V gene TRBV4-3; 7 positions match TRBD2. The germline V gene has CDR1 LGHNA and CDR2 YSLEER. The V and J ends lost 1 base and 3 bases, in that order; junction bases with no gene match: 6. This CDR3 has 15 amino acids. As DNA, the CDR3 is TGCGCCAGCAGCCAAGGTCAGGGAGGGAACTACGAGCAGTACTTC. This encodes CASSQGQGGNYEQYF.

V is TRBV6-1 and J is TRBJ1-1; D remains unclear. V dropped 2 bases and J dropped 11 bases, with 15 bases sitting between them. In germline, CDR1 is MNHNS, CDR2 SASEGT. This CDR3 is built from 13 residues. The CDR3 spells CASSELWAQVAFF. The CDR3 nucleotides read TGTGCCAGCAGTGAATTGTGGGCCCAGGTGGCTTTCTTT.

CDR3 region: CASSPTNQAQLRDNEQFF. CDR3 coding DNA: TGTGCCAGCAGCCCCACCAACCAGGCACAGTTAAGGGACAATGAGCAGTTCTTC. The V call is TRBV11-3, the J call TRBJ2-1; D ambiguous. The germline V gene encodes CDR1 SGHNT and CDR2 YENEEA. This CDR3 is built from 18 residues. The ends were cut back, 5 bases at V and 5 bases at J, with 25 bases in the middle. The entire variable domain, with the rest obtained from reference TRBV11-3 and TRBJ2-1, is as follows: EAGVVQSPRYKIIEKKQPVAFWCNPISGHNTLYWYLQNLGQGPELLIRYENEEAVDDSQLPKDRFSAERLKGVDSTLKIQPAELGDSAVYLCASSPTNQAQLRDNEQFFGPGTRLTVL.

V is TRBV5-1 and J is TRBJ1-1; D ambiguous. Deletions cut 0 bases from V and 1 base from J, with 10 bases between. Germline assignment: CDR1 SGHRS and CDR2 YFSETQ. The CDR3 is 15 residues long. CDR3 in amino acids: CASSLVAGPNTEAFF. The CDR3 bases are TGCGCCAGCAGCTTGGTCGCGGGCCCGAACACTGAAGCTTTCTTT.

This chain uses TRBV21-1 with TRBJ2-2; TRBD2, the table's D call, was not compared with the DNA. TRBV21-1 is noted as a pseudogene. CDR3 length: 17 amino acids. This chain's CDR3 is CATPRGGLAGNTGELFF. The CDR3 nucleotides read TGTGCCACCCCGCGAGGGGGACTAGCGGGAAACACCGGGGAGCTGTTTTTT.

The chain joins TRBV7-9 to TRBJ1-1; 8 bases are a match to TRBD1. With 1 base clipped from V and 6 bases from J, the junction kept 16 bases outside the gene matches. Germline-derived CDR1 and CDR2 are SEHNR and FQNEAQ (reference sequence). The CDR3 is 18 amino acids. Written as DNA, the CDR3 is TGTGCCAGCAGCTTAGATCCGGGCCAGGGGGCTTCGGCGGCTGAAGCTTTCTTT. Protein sequence: CASSLDPGQGASAAEAFF.

The rearrangement links TRBV30 to TRBJ2-5, with D possibly matching TRBD1 (7 bases). The CDR3 loop spans 13 amino acids. V shed 2 bases and J shed 7 bases, with 14 bases lying between them. The germline V gene has CDR1 GTSNPN and CDR2 SVGIG (reference sequence). CDR3 residues: CAWSRRQGGTQYF. The CDR3 bases are TGTGCCTGGAGTCGGAGGCAGGGGGGGACCCAGTACTTC. Looking up the rest from reference TRBV30 and TRBJ2-5 gives the full variable domain: SQTIHQWPATLVQPVGSPLSLECTVEGTSNPNLYWYRQAAGRGLQLLFYSVGIGQISSEVPQNLSASRPQDRQFILSSKKLLLSDSGFYLCAWSRRQGGTQYFGPGTRLLVL.

V is TRBV9 and J is TRBJ2-5, with TRBD1 as a possible D gene (6 bases). The germline V and J ends were trimmed by 4 bases and 5 bases, with 18 bases remaining between them. CDR3 length: 15 amino acids. The V gene's germline CDR1 is SGDLS and CDR2 YYNGEE. This chain's CDR3 is CASSPWGQGGETQYF. Here the CDR3 DNA reads TGTGCCAGCAGCCCGTGGGGGCAGGGTGGGGAGACCCAGTACTTC.

CDR3 coding DNA: TGTGCCAGCAGTTTATCGCCGTTCGTGAGCGGGAGGGCCTCCAATGAGCAGTTCTTC. It encodes CASSLSPFVSGRASNEQFF. The gene calls are TRBV27 and TRBJ2-1, with 10 bases lining up with TRBD2. Trimming cost V 0 bases and J 6 bases; bases outside gene matches: 14. The CDR3 has 19 residues. Germline loops: CDR1 MNHEY, CDR2 SMNVEV (reference sequence).

The chain carries TRBV27 and TRBJ2-7; D possibly uses TRBD1 or TRBD2 (6 bases each). V gave up 3 bases and J gave up 7 bases, with 19 bases separating them. CDR1 and CDR2 (germline): MNHEY, SMNVEV (reference sequence). This CDR3 contains 15 residues. CDR3 nucleotide sequence: TGTGCCAGCAGTTTCGAACAGGGTCAACGGGGGGAGCAGTACTTC. It translates to CASSFEQGQRGEQYF.

The chain is built from TRBV11-3 and TRBJ2-1; 7 nucleotides align to TRBD1. The CDR3 runs 12 residues. From germline, CDR1 is SGHNT and CDR2 YENEEA. V gave up 5 bases and J gave up 7 bases; unmatched junction bases: 2. DNA for the CDR3: TGTGCCAGCAGCAACAGGGGAAATGAGCAGTTCTTC. This codes for CASSNRGNEQFF. Supplemented by reference TRBV11-3 and TRBJ2-1, the full variable domain reads EAGVVQSPRYKIIEKKQPVAFWCNPISGHNTLYWYLQNLGQGPELLIRYENEEAVDDSQLPKDRFSAERLKGVDSTLKIQPAELGDSAVYLCASSNRGNEQFFGPGTRLTVL.

To note about this clone: The sample carries other DNA sequences with the same CDR3. This chain uses TRBV10-3 with TRBJ1-1; D is possibly TRBD1 (5 bases). The CDR3 runs 13 residues. Germline V lookup: CDR1 ENHRY, CDR2 SYGVKD. V lost 6 bases and J 1 base, leaving 9 bases between the germline ends. Here the CDR3 reads CAISPGQNTEAFF. The CDR3, as DNA: TGTGCCATCAGCCCAGGGCAGAACACTGAAGCTTTCTTT.

The chain carries TRBV5-1 and TRBJ2-1, with TRBD2 matching over 9 bases. Per the germline V gene, CDR1 is SGHRS and CDR2 is YFSETQ. V was clipped by 2 bases and J by 0 bases; unmatched bases: 6. CDR3 size: 17 residues. The CDR3 protein is CASSLDFSGSSYNEQFF. The DNA of the CDR3 is TGCGCCAGCAGCTTAGACTTTAGCGGGAGCTCCTACAATGAGCAGTTCTTC.

CDR3 region: CASSLTVSVAGARETQYF. Here the CDR3 DNA reads TGTGCCAGCAGCTTAACTGTCTCTGTTGCGGGTGCAAGAGAGACCCAGTACTTC. The rearrangement joins TRBV7-8 to TRBJ2-5, with a weak D call TRBD2 (5 bases). The CDR3 loop spans 18 amino acids. Deletions cut 2 bases from V and 4 bases from J, with 23 bases between. Germline V CDR1 and CDR2: SGHVS, FQNEAQ.

The V and J genes are TRBV19 and TRBJ2-5; no reliable D call. V was pared by 4 bases and J by 0 bases, with 9 bases between. The CDR3 has 14 residues. Germline loops: CDR1 LNHDA, CDR2 SQIVND (reference sequence). The CDR3 loop is CASSTRTDQETQYF. CDR3 DNA sequence: TGTGCCAGTAGTACTAGAACGGACCAAGAGACCCAGTACTTC. Full variable domain (remainder filled in from reference TRBV19 and TRBJ2-5): DGGITQSPKYLFRKEGQNVTLSCEQNLNHDAMYWYRQDPGQGLRLIYYSQIVNDFQKGDIAEGYSVSREKKESFPLTVTSAQKNPTAFYLCASSTRTDQETQYFGPGTRLLVL.

The chain recombines TRBV7-6 with TRBJ2-1, with TRBD2 matching over 8 bases. The CDR3 runs to 15 residues. Germline loops: CDR1 SGHVS, CDR2 FNYEAQ. J was trimmed by 3 bases and V by 6 bases; bases with no gene match: 7. CDR3 sequence: CASSTLADNYNEQFF. Here the CDR3 DNA reads TGTGCCAGCAGTACACTAGCGGATAACTACAATGAGCAGTTCTTC.

The J gene is TRBJ2-3, the V gene TRBV5-1; 7 bases agree with TRBD2. From germline, CDR1 is SGHRS and CDR2 YFSETQ. The V and J ends lost 0 bases and 0 bases, in that order; junction bases with no gene match: 7. The CDR3 spans 17 residues. CDR3 sequence: CASSLVVAGISTDTQYF. In DNA form, the CDR3 reads TGCGCCAGCAGCTTGGTAGTAGCGGGCATTAGCACAGATACGCAGTATTTT.

This clone was found once. The chain uses TRBV7-9 and TRBJ1-3; the D is unclear. Trimming shortened V by 3 bases and J by 1 base, and 16 bases separated the two germline ends. This CDR3 has 17 amino acids. Germline assignment: CDR1 SEHNR and CDR2 FQNEAQ (reference sequence). CDR3: CASSFRRAEVSGNTIYF. CDR3 nucleotide sequence: TGTGCCAGCAGCTTCCGGCGCGCCGAGGTTTCTGGAAACACCATATATTTT. The complete variable domain, with remaining parts taken from reference TRBV7-9 and TRBJ1-3, reads DTGVSQNPRHKITKRGQNVTFRCDPISEHNRLYWYRQTLGQGPEFLTYFQNEAQLEKSRLLSDRFSAERPKGSFSTLEIQRTEQGDSAMYLCASSFRRAEVSGNTIYFGEGSWLTVV.

This clone was seen once. The V and J genes are TRBV18 and TRBJ2-2; 9 bases are shared with TRBD2. There are 14 residues in the CDR3. The J segment lost 7 bases and the V segment lost 5 bases, leaving 5 bases of the junction unmatched. Germline V CDR1 and CDR2: KGHSH, LQKENI. The CDR3 protein is CASSATSGDGELFF. Here the CDR3 DNA reads TGTGCCAGCTCAGCGACTAGCGGCGACGGGGAGCTGTTTTTT.